Listed below are T cell receptor beta chains from one sample, sequenced in a study of T cells after yellow fever vaccination. Using its own MiXCR run on the 5' RACE reads, TCRdb lists one record per CDR3 protein. The repertoire holds approximately 510,000 distinct CDR3 sequences, with 21% as singletons. The specimen was PBMCs, collected 20 to 25 days after the first yellow fever vaccination. The receptors stem from a man aged 18 to 30 who received the YFV17D yellow fever vaccine. Each CDR3 is given with its conserved first and last residue. D genes are given only for firm matches. Size values are once, few and many counts, or a class for expanded clones, and some rows have none.

TRBV29-1	TRBJ2-3	.	few	TGCAGCGTTTCCCATTACCACACAGATACGCAGTATTTT	CSVSHYHTDTQYF
TRBV9	TRBJ1-2	.	.	TGTGCCAGCAGCGGAAGACTGACCCAGGGGAAGTCCAGCTATGGCTACACCTTC	CASSGRLTQGKSSYGYTF
TRBV6-2/TRBV6-3	TRBJ1-1	.	.	TGTGCCAGCAGTTACTCAGGAGGGGGACCTGCTGAAGCTTTCTTT	CASSYSGGGPAEAFF
TRBV5-6	TRBJ2-2	.	few	TGTGCCAGCAGCTTAATAGCAGGGATAAACACCGGGGAGCTGTTTTTT	CASSLIAGINTGELFF
TRBV12-3/TRBV12-4	TRBJ1-6	.	.	TGTGCCAGCAGTTTACAGGCTTATAATTCACCCCTCCACTTT	CASSLQAYNSPLHF
TRBV6-2/TRBV6-3	TRBJ2-7	.	many	TGTGCCAGCAGCCTGGACGGGGACTACGAGCAGTACTTC	CASSLDGDYEQYF
TRBV5-1	TRBJ1-5	TRBD1	few	TGCGCCAGCAGCGCGTCAGGGGGAGATCAGCCCCAGCATTTT	CASSASGGDQPQHF
TRBV20-1	TRBJ2-1	TRBD2	.	TGCAGTGCCCCAGGCGGGGGGGCCGAGAAATTAATCAATGAGCAGTTCTTC	CSAPGGGAEKLINEQFF
TRBV6-1	TRBJ1-1	.	few	TGTGCCAGCACCCGGCCAGGGGTCATCGCTGAAGCTTTCTTT	CASTRPGVIAEAFF
TRBV7-8	TRBJ2-7	TRBD2	.	TGTGCCAGCAGCCTAGCGGGGGGCCGGATCTACGAGCAGTACTTC	CASSLAGGRIYEQYF
TRBV5-1	TRBJ2-1	.	few	TGCGCCAGCAGCTTTGACCACTCCTACAATGAGCAGTTCTTC	CASSFDHSYNEQFF